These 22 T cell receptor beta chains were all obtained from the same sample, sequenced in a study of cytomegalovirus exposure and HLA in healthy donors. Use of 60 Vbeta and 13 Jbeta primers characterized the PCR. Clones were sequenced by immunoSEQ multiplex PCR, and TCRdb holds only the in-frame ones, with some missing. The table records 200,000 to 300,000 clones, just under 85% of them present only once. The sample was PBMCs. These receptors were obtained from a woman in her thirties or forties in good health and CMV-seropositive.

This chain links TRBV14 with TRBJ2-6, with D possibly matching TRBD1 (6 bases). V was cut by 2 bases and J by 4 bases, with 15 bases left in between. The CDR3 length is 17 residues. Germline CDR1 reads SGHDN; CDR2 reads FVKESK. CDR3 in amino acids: CASSQLGRGPGANVLTF. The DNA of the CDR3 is TGTGCCAGCAGCCAACTTGGCAGGGGCCCCGGGGCCAACGTCCTGACTTTC.

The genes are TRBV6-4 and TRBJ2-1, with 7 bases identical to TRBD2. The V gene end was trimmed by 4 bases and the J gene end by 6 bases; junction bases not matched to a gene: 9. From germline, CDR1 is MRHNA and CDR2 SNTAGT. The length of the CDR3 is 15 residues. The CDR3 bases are TGTGCCAGCAGTGTAGTGGGGGGGAGTAGCAATGAGCAGTTCTTC. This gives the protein CASSVVGGSSNEQFF.

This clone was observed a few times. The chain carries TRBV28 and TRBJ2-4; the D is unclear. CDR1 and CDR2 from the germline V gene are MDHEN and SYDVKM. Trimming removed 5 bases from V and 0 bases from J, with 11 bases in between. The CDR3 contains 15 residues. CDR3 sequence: CASSPTEIAKNIQYF. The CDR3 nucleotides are TGTGCCAGCAGTCCTACCGAGATAGCCAAAAACATTCAGTACTTC.

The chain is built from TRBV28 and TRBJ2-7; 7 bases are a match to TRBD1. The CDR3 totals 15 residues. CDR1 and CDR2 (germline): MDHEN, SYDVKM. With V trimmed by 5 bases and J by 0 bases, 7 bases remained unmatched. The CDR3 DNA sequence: TGTGCCAGCAGTCCAAGACAGGGTCTCTCCTACGAGCAGTACTTC. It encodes CASSPRQGLSYEQYF.

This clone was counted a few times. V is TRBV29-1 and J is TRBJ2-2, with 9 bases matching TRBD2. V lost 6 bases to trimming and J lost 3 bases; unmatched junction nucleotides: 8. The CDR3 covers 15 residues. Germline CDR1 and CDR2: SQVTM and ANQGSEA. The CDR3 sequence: CSVGGGAGDTGELFF. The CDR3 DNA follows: TGCAGCGTGGGCGGGGGGGCGGGAGACACCGGGGAGCTGTTTTTT.

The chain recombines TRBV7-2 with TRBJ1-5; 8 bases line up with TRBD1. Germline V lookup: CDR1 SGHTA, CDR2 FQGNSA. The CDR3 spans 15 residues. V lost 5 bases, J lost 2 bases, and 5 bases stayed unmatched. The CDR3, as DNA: TGTGCCAGCAGCGACGACAGGGGCGGCAATCAGCCCCAGCATTTT. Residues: CASSDDRGGNQPQHF.

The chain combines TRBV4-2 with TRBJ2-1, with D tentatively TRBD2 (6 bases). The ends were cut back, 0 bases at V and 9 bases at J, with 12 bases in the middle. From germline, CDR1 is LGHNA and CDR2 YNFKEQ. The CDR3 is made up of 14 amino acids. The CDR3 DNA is TGTGCCAGCAGCCAAGAGGGCGGGGTGGTTGAGCAGTTCTTC. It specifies CASSQEGGVVEQFF.

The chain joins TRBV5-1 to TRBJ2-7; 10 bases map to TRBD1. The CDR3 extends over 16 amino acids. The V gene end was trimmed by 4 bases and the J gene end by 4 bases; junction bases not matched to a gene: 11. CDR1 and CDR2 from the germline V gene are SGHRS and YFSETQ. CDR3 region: CASSPMYDRGLYEQYF. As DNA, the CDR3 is TGCGCCAGCAGCCCCATGTATGACAGGGGGCTGTACGAGCAGTACTTC.

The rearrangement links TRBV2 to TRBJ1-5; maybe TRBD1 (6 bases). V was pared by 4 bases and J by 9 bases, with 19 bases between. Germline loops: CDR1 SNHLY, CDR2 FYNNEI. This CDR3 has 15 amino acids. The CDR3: CASSGGPKGVLPQHF. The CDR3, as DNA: TGTGCCAGCAGTGGGGGGCCTAAGGGAGTTCTGCCCCAGCATTTT.

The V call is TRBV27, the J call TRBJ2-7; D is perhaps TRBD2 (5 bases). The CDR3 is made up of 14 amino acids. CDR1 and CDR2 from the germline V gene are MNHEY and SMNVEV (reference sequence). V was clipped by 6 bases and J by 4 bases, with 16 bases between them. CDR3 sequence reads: CASSPWAGSYEQYF. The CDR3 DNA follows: TGTGCCAGCAGCCCATGGGCGGGTAGTTACGAGCAGTACTTC.

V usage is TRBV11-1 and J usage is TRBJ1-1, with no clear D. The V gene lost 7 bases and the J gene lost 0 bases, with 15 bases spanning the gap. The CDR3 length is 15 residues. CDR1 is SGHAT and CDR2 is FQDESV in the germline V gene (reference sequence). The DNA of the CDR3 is TGTGCCAGCACCTCCTTACAGCTATTGAACACTGAAGCTTTCTTT. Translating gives CASTSLQLLNTEAFF.

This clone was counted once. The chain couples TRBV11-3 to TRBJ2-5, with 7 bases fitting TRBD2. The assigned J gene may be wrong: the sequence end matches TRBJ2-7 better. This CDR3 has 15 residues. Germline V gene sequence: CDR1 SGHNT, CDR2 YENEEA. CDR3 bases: TGTGCCAGCAGCCCACTCGGGGGGAGGTTGGTCGAGCAGTACTTC. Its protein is CASSPLGGRLVEQYF.

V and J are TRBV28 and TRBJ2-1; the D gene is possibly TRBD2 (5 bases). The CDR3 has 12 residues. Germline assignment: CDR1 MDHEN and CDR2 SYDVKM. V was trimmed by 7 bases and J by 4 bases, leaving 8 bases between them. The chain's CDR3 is CASTAEYNEQFF. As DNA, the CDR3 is TGTGCCAGCACAGCGGAATACAATGAGCAGTTCTTC.

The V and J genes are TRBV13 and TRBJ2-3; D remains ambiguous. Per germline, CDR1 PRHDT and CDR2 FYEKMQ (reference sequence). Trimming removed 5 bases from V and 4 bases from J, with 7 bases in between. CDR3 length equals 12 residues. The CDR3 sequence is CASSKRSDTQYF. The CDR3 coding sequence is TGTGCCAGCAGCAAGCGATCAGATACGCAGTATTTT.

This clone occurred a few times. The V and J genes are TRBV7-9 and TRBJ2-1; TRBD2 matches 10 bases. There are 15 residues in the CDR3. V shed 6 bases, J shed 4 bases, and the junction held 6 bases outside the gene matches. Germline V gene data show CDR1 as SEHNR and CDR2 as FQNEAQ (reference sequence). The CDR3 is CASRLLAGSYNEQFF. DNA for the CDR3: TGTGCCAGCAGACTACTAGCGGGATCGTACAATGAGCAGTTCTTC.

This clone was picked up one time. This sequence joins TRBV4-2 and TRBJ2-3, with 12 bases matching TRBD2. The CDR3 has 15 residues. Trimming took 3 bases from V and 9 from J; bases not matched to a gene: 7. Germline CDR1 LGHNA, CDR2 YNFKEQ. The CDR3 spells CASSHTGLAGRTQYF. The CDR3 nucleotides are TGTGCCAGCAGCCACACAGGACTAGCGGGACGGACGCAGTATTTT.

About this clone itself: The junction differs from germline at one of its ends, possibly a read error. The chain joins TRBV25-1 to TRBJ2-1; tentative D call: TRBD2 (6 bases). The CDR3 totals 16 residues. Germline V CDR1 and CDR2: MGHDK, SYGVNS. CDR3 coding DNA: TGTGCCAGCAGTGGAAAGCCGGGACTCCGATACAATGGGCAGTTCTTC. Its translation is CASSGKPGLRYNGQFF.

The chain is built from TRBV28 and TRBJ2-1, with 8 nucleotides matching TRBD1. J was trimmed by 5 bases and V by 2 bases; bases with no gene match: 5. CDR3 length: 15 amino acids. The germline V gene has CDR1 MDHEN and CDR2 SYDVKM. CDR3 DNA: TGTGCCAGCAGTTTAAGGACAGGGATCCACAATGAGCAGTTCTTC. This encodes CASSLRTGIHNEQFF.

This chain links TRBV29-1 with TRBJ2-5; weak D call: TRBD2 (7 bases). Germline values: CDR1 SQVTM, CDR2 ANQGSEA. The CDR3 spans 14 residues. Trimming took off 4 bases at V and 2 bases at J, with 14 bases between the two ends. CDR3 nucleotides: TGCAGCGTTGGCGGGGAGGGGGTGCAAGAGACCCAGTACTTC. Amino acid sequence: CSVGGEGVQETQYF. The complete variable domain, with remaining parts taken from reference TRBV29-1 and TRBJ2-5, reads SAVISQKPSRDICQRGTSLTIQCQVDSQVTMMFWYRQQPGQSLTLIATANQGSEATYESGFVIDKFPISRPNLTFSTLTVSNMSPEDSSIYLCSVGGEGVQETQYFGPGTRLLVL.

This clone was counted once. In DNA form, the CDR3 reads TGTGCCTGGAATCCACAGGGCGGAGGAGGCGAGCAGTACTTC. Translation gives CAWNPQGGGGEQYF. The chain couples TRBV30 to TRBJ2-7, with D possibly TRBD1 on 6 matching bases. Trimming removed 4 bases from V and 6 bases from J, with 19 bases in between. The CDR3 spans 14 residues. The V gene's germline CDR1 is GTSNPN and CDR2 SVGIG (reference sequence).

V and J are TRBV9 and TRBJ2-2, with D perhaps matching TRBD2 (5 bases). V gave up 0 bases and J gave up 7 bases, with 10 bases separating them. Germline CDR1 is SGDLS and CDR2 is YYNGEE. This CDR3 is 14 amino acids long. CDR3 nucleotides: TGTGCCAGCAGCGTAGACCCGGGGTACGGGGAGCTGTTTTTT. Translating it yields CASSVDPGYGELFF. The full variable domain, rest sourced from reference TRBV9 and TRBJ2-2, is DSGVTQTPKHLITATGQRVTLRCSPRSGDLSVYWYQQSLDQGLQFLIQYYNGEERAKGNILERFSAQQFPDLHSELNLSSLELGDSALYFCASSVDPGYGELFFGEGSRLTVL.

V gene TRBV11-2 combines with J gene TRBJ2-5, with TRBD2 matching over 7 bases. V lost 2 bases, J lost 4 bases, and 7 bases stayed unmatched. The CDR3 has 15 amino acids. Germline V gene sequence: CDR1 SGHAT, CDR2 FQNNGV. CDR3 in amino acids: CASSLRGVLAETQYF. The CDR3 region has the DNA TGTGCCAGCAGCTTACGGGGGGTCTTAGCAGAGACCCAGTACTTC.